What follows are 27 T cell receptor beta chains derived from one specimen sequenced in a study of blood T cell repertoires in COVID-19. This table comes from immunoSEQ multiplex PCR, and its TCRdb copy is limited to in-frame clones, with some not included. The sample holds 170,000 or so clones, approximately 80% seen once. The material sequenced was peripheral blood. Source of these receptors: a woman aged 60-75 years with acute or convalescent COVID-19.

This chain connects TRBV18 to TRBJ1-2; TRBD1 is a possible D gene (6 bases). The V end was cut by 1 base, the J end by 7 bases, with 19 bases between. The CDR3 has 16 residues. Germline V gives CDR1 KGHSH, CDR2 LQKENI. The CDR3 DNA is TGTGCCAGCTCACCACAATCAGGGGATGGGAGTAGTGGCTACACCTTC. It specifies CASSPQSGDGSSGYTF.

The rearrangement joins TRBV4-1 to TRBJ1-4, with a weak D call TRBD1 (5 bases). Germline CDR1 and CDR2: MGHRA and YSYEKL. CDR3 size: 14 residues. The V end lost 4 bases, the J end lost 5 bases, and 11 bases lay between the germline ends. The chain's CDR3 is CASSPGGVNEKLFF. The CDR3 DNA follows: TGCGCCAGCAGCCCCGGGGGGGTAAATGAAAAACTGTTTTTT.

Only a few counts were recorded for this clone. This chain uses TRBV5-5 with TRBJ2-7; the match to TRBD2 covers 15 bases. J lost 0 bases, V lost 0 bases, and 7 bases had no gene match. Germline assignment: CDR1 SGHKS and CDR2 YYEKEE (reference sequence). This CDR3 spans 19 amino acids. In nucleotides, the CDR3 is TGTGCCAGCAGCTTGGAGGCGGGACTAGCGGGGGGCAGCTCCTACGAGCAGTACTTC. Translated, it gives CASSLEAGLAGGSSYEQYF.

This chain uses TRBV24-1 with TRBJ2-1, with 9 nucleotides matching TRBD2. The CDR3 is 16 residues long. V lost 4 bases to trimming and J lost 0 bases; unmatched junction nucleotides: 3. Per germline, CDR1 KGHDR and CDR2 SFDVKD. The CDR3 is CATSDPTSGSYNEQFF. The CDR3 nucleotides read TGTGCCACCAGTGACCCGACTAGCGGCTCCTACAATGAGCAGTTCTTC.

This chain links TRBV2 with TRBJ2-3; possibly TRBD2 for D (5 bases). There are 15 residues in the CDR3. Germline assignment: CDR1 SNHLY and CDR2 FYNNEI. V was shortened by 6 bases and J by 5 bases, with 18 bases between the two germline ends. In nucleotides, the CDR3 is TGTGCCAGCAGCCCCTGGGGTGAGGGAAGAGATACGCAGTATTTT. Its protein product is CASSPWGEGRDTQYF.

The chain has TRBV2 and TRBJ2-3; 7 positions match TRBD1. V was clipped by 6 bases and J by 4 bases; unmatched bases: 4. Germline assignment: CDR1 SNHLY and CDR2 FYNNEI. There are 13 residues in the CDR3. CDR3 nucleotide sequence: TGTGCCAGCAGGGGGGACAGCCCAGATACGCAGTATTTT. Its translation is CASRGDSPDTQYF.

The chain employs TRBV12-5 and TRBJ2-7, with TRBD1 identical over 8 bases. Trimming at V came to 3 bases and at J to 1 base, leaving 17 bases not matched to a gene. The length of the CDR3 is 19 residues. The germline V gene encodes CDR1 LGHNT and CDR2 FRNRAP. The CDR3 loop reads CASGLIPLHRGMQSYEQYF. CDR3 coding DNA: TGTGCTAGTGGTTTAATCCCACTACACAGGGGGATGCAATCCTACGAGCAGTACTTC. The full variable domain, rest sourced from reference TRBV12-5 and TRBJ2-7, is DARVTQTPRHKVTEMGQEVTMRCQPILGHNTVFWYRQTMMQGLELLAYFRNRAPLDDSGMPKDRFSAEMPDATLATLKIQPSEPRDSAVYFCASGLIPLHRGMQSYEQYFGPGTRLTVT.

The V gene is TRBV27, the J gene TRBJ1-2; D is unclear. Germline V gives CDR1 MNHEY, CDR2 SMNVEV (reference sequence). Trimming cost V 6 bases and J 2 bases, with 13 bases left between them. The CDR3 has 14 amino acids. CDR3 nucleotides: TGTGCCAGCAGCTCGGGATATCAAAACTATGGCTACACCTTC. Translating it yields CASSSGYQNYGYTF.

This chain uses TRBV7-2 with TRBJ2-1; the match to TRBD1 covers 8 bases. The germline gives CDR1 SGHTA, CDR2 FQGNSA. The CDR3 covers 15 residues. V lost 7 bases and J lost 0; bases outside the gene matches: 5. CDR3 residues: CASTGGRSSYNEQFF. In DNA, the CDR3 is TGTGCCAGCACAGGGGGCCGAAGCTCCTACAATGAGCAGTTCTTC. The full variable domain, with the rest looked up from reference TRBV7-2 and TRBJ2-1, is GAGVSQSPSNKVTEKGKDVELRCDPISGHTALYWYRQSLGQGLEFLIYFQGNSAPDKSGLPSDRFSAERTGGSVSTLTIQRTQQEDSAVYLCASTGGRSSYNEQFFGPGTRLTVL.

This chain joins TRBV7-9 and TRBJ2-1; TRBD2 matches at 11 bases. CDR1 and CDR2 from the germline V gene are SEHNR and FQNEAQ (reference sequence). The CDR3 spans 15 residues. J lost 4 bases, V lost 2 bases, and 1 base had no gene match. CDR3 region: CASSLRLAGYNEQFF. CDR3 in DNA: TGTGCCAGCAGCTTAAGACTAGCGGGATACAATGAGCAGTTCTTC.

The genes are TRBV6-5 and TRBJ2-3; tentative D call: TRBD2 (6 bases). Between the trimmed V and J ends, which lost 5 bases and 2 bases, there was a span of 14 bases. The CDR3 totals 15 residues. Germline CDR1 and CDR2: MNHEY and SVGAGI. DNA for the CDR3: TGTGCCAGCAGTCCCTTCGGGGGTTCCACAGATACGCAGTATTTT. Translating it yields CASSPFGGSTDTQYF.

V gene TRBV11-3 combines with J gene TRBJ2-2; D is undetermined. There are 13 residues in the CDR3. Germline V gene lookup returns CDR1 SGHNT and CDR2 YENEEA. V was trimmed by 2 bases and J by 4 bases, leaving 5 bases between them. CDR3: CASSLLSTGELFF. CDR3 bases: TGTGCCAGCAGCTTATTGAGCACCGGGGAGCTGTTTTTT.

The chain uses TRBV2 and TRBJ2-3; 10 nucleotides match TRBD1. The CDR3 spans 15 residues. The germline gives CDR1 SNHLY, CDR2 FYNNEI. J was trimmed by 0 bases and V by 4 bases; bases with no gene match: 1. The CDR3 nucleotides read TGTGCCAGCAGTGGACAGGGGGCAAGCACAGATACGCAGTATTTT. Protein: CASSGQGASTDTQYF.

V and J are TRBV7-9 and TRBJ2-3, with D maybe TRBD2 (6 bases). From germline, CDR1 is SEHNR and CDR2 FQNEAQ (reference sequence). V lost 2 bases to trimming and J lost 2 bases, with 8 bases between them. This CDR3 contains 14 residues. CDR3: CASSLRDSTDTQYF. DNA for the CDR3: TGTGCCAGCAGCTTAAGGGACTCCACAGATACGCAGTATTTT.

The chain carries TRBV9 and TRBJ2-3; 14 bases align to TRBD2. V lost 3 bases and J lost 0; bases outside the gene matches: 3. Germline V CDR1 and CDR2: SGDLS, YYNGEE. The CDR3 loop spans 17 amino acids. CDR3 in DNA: TGTGCCAGCAGCGGACTAGCGGGGGGGTCTAGCACAGATACGCAGTATTTT. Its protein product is CASSGLAGGSSTDTQYF.

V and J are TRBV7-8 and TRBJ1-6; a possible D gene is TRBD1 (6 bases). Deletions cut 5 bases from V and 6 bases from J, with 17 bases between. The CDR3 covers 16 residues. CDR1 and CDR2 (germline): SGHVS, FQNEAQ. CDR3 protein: CASSLEGGSGNSPLHF. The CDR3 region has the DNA TGTGCCAGCAGCCTTGAGGGGGGGTCGGGTAATTCACCCCTCCACTTT.

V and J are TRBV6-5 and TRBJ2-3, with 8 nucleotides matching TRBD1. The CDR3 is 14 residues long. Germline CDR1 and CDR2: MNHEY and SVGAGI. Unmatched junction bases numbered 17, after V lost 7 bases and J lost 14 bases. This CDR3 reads CASIRGLVEAAWYF. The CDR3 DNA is TGTGCCAGCATCAGGGGGCTAGTAGAAGCCGCATGGTATTTT.

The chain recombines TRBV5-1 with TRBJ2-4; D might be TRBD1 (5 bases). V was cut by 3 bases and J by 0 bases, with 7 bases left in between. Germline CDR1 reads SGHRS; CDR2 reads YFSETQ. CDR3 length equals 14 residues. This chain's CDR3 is CASSWGLAKNIQYF. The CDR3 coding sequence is TGCGCCAGCAGCTGGGGCCTAGCCAAAAACATTCAGTACTTC.

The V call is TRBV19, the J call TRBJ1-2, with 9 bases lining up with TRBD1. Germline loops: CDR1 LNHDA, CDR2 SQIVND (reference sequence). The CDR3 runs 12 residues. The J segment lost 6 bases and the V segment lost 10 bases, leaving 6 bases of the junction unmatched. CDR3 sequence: CATQGQGDGYTF. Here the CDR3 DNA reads TGTGCCACCCAGGGACAGGGTGATGGCTACACCTTC.

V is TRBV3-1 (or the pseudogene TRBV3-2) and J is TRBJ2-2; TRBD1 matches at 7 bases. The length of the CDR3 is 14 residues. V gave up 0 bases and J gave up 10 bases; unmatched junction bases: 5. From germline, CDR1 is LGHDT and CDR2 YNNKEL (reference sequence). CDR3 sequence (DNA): TGTGCCAGCAGCCAAGATGTAGGGGGCGCGGAGCTGTTTTTT. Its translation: CASSQDVGGAELFF.

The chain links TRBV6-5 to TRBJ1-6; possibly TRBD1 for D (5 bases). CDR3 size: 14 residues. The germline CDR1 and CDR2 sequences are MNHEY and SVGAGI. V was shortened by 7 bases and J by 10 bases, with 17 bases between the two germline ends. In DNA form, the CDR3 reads TGTGCCAGCACTTTACTTCAGGGTAGCTCACCCCTCCACTTT. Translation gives CASTLLQGSSPLHF.

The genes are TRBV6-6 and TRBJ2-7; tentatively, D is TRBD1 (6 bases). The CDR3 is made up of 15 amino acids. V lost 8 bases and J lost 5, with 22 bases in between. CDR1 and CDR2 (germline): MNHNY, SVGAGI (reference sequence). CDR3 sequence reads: CASLGHNPYAHEQYF. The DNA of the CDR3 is TGTGCCAGCTTGGGACACAACCCTTATGCCCACGAGCAGTACTTC.

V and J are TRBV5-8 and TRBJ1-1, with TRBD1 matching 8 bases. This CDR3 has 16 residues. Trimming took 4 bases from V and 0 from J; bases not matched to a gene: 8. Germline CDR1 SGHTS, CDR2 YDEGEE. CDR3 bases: TGTGCCAGCAGCCTCAGGGGGCTGGTATTGAACACTGAAGCTTTCTTT. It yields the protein CASSLRGLVLNTEAFF.

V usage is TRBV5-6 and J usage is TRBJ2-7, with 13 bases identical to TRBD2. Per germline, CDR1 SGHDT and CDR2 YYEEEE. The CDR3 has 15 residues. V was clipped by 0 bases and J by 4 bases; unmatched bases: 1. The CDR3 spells CASSLGTSGGYEQYF. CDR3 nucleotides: TGTGCCAGCAGCTTGGGGACTAGCGGGGGTTACGAGCAGTACTTC.

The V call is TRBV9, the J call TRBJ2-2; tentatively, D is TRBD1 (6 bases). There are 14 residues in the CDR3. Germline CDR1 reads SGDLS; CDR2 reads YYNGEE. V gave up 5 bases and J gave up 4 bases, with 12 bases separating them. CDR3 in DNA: TGTGCCAGCAGGGGGGCGCGAGGCACCGGGGAGCTGTTTTTT. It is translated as CASRGARGTGELFF.

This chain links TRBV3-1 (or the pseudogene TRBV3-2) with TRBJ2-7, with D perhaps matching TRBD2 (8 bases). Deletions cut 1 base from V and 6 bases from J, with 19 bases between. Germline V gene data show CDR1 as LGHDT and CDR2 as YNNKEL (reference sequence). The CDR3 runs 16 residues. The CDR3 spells CASSQVAPGGGSEQYF. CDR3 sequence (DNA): TGTGCCAGCAGCCAAGTGGCCCCGGGAGGGGGCAGCGAGCAGTACTTC.

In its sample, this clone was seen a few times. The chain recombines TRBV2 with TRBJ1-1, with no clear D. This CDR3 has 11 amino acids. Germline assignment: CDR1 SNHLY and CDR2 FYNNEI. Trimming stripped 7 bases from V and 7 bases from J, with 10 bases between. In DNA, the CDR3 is TGTGCCAGCAACTTATCCGGTGAAGCTTTCTTT. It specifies CASNLSGEAFF.